The 30 T cell receptor beta chains below all came from one sample that was sequenced in a study of T cells in pancreatic ductal adenocarcinoma. Sequenced by immunoSEQ multiplex PCR; TCRdb stores in-frame clones only, minus some. The table has 97,000 or so clones, 90% to 95% seen once. Selected pancreatic ductal adenocarcinoma patients had undergone surgery without neoadjuvant therapy. Sample: PBMCs. These TCRs come from a human donor with pancreatic ductal adenocarcinoma.

V usage is TRBV28 and J usage is TRBJ1-1, with D possibly being TRBD1 (5 bases). CDR1 is MDHEN and CDR2 is SYDVKM in the germline V gene. Trimming shortened V by 10 bases and J by 1 base, and 13 bases separated the two germline ends. The CDR3 consists of 13 residues. The CDR3 loop is CATILRENTEAFF. In DNA, the CDR3 is TGTGCCACCATACTCAGGGAGAACACTGAAGCTTTCTTT.

This rearrangement joins TRBV27 to TRBJ2-3, with D tentatively TRBD1 (6 bases). The ends were cut back, 5 bases at V and 1 base at J, with 19 bases in the middle. Germline CDR1 MNHEY, CDR2 SMNVEV (reference sequence). CDR3 length: 17 amino acids. In DNA form, the CDR3 reads TGTGCCAGCAGTAGACGAACAGGGATATTTGGCACAGATACGCAGTATTTT. Protein: CASSRRTGIFGTDTQYF.

The chain is built from TRBV9 and TRBJ2-1; D call uncertain. Trimming pared 0 bases from V and 2 bases from J, leaving 15 bases between. CDR3 length equals 17 residues. CDR1 and CDR2 (germline): SGDLS, YYNGEE. CDR3: CASSVASTAAPYNEQFF. In nucleotides, the CDR3 is TGTGCCAGCAGCGTAGCTAGTACGGCCGCCCCCTACAATGAGCAGTTCTTC. The full variable domain, its missing parts supplied by reference TRBV9 and TRBJ2-1, is DSGVTQTPKHLITATGQRVTLRCSPRSGDLSVYWYQQSLDQGLQFLIQYYNGEERAKGNILERFSAQQFPDLHSELNLSSLELGDSALYFCASSVASTAAPYNEQFFGPGTRLTVL.

The chain has TRBV2 and TRBJ2-7; D remains unclear. CDR3 length equals 12 residues. The ends were cut back, 7 bases at V and 4 bases at J, with 11 bases in the middle. Germline CDR1 and CDR2: SNHLY and FYNNEI. The CDR3 spells CASIGSRYEQYF. The CDR3 DNA follows: TGTGCCAGCATCGGCAGCAGGTACGAGCAGTACTTC.

This sequence joins TRBV15 and TRBJ2-7; D is perhaps TRBD1 (6 bases). The CDR3 loop spans 15 amino acids. With 1 base removed from V and 0 bases from J, the gap between germline ends came to 10 bases. Germline assignment: CDR1 LNHNV and CDR2 YYDKDF (reference sequence). In nucleotides, the CDR3 is TGTGCCACCAGCAGAGGAGGGACAAGCTCCTACGAGCAGTACTTC. Translating gives CATSRGGTSSYEQYF. The whole variable domain, remainder taken from reference TRBV15 and TRBJ2-7, is DAMVIQNPRYQVTQFGKPVTLSCSQTLNHNVMYWYQQKSSQAPKLLFHYYDKDFNNEADTPDNFQSRRPNTSFCFLDIRSPGLGDTAMYLCATSRGGTSSYEQYFGPGTRLTVT.

The V call is TRBV18, the J call TRBJ1-1, with D unresolved. Germline loops: CDR1 KGHSH, CDR2 LQKENI. Deletions cut 8 bases from V and 3 bases from J, with 16 bases between. This CDR3 is 14 amino acids long. Here the CDR3 reads CASGRQATYTEAFF. Written as DNA, the CDR3 is TGTGCCAGCGGGCGACAAGCAACATACACTGAAGCTTTCTTT. The full variable domain, with the rest looked up from reference TRBV18 and TRBJ1-1, is NAGVMQNPRHLVRRRGQEARLRCSPMKGHSHVYWYRQLPEEGLKFMVYLQKENIIDESGMPKERFSAEFPKEGPSILRIQQVVRGDSAAYFCASGRQATYTEAFFGQGTRLTVV.

The gene calls are TRBV5-1 and TRBJ2-3; 8 positions match TRBD1. This CDR3 is built from 15 residues. V trimming: 1 base; J trimming: 5 bases; junction bases outside the gene matches: 6. Germline CDR1 reads SGHRS; CDR2 reads YFSETQ. For the CDR3, the DNA is TGCGCCAGCAGCTTGTCGGGACAGGAGGTAGATACGCAGTATTTT. This sequence encodes CASSLSGQEVDTQYF. The whole variable domain, remainder taken from reference TRBV5-1 and TRBJ2-3, is KAGVTQTPRYLIKTRGQQVTLSCSPISGHRSVSWYQQTPGQGLQFLFEYFSETQRNKGNFPGRFSGRQFSNSRSEMNVSTLELGDSALYLCASSLSGQEVDTQYFGPGTRLTVL.

The chain is built from TRBV27 and TRBJ2-4; 11 bases agree with TRBD1. The CDR3 totals 16 residues. CDR1 MNHEY and CDR2 SMNVEV come from the germline V gene (reference sequence). Trimming took 4 bases from V and 3 from J; bases not matched to a gene: 5. CDR3 sequence (DNA): TGTGCCAGCAGTTCAAGGACAGGGGGCAGCAAAAACATTCAGTACTTC. This gives the protein CASSSRTGGSKNIQYF.

CDR3 DNA sequence: TGTGCCAGCAGTCCCGGGACAGGGAGCTACGAGCAGTACTTC. Amino acids: CASSPGTGSYEQYF. The gene calls are TRBV28 and TRBJ2-7; 9 bases line up with TRBD1. The CDR3 is 14 residues long. Germline V gives CDR1 MDHEN, CDR2 SYDVKM. The J segment lost 3 bases and the V segment lost 5 bases, leaving 5 bases of the junction unmatched. The complete variable domain, with remaining parts taken from reference TRBV28 and TRBJ2-7, reads DVKVTQSSRYLVKRTGEKVFLECVQDMDHENMFWYRQDPGLGLRLIYFSYDVKMKEKGDIPEGYSVSREKKERFSLILESASTNQTSMYLCASSPGTGSYEQYFGPGTRLTVT.

This clone was found once. The genes are TRBV7-3 and TRBJ2-7; maybe TRBD2 (6 bases). The CDR3 has 13 amino acids. Germline V gene sequence: CDR1 SGHTA, CDR2 FQGTGA. The V end was cut by 0 bases, the J end by 5 bases, with 8 bases between. The CDR3 spells CASSLTGGNEQYF. Here the CDR3 DNA reads TGTGCCAGCAGCTTAACTGGCGGGAACGAGCAGTACTTC.

V gene TRBV28 combines with J gene TRBJ2-7, with a weak D call TRBD1 (5 bases). Trimming pared 3 bases from V and 12 bases from J, leaving 9 bases between. This CDR3 contains 10 residues. Per the germline V gene, CDR1 is MDHEN and CDR2 is SYDVKM. In DNA, the CDR3 is TGTGCCAGCAGTTTTGGGGCCCGGTACTTC. Translation gives CASSFGARYF.

This chain uses TRBV6-1 with TRBJ2-7; 11 bases are shared with TRBD2. The germline gives CDR1 MNHNS, CDR2 SASEGT. Trimming at V came to 2 bases and at J to 3 bases, leaving 6 bases not matched to a gene. CDR3 length: 16 amino acids. The CDR3 loop is CASSEPGLAAGYEQYF. The CDR3 DNA is TGTGCCAGCAGTGAACCGGGACTAGCGGCGGGCTACGAGCAGTACTTC.

This clone is a singleton in its sample. The chain uses TRBV28 and TRBJ1-1; possible D gene TRBD1, 6 bases. The V and J ends lost 3 bases and 1 base respectively, with 18 bases between them. Germline values: CDR1 MDHEN, CDR2 SYDVKM. This CDR3 is 17 amino acids long. The CDR3 is CASSFTSSGATNTEAFF. The CDR3 nucleotides are TGTGCCAGCAGTTTCACTTCATCAGGGGCAACGAACACTGAAGCTTTCTTT.

J is TRBJ1-1 and V is TRBV14, with unresolved D. The CDR3 consists of 15 residues. The germline V gene has CDR1 SGHDN and CDR2 FVKESK. Trimming pared 3 bases from V and 6 bases from J, leaving 17 bases between. The CDR3 DNA follows: TGTGCCAGCAGCCATAATTTCGGAGGGATCGCTGAAGCTTTCTTT. It yields the protein CASSHNFGGIAEAFF.

V is TRBV2 and J is TRBJ1-5; 12 positions match TRBD1. V gave up 4 bases and J gave up 6 bases; unmatched junction bases: 7. The CDR3 is 16 amino acids. Germline CDR1 SNHLY, CDR2 FYNNEI. In nucleotides, the CDR3 is TGTGCCAGCAGTGTGGGGACAGGGGGCCTGGGTCAGCCCCAGCATTTT. Residues: CASSVGTGGLGQPQHF.

This chain joins TRBV15 and TRBJ2-4; a weak D match, TRBD2 (7 bases). There are 15 residues in the CDR3. Deletions cut 5 bases from V and 8 bases from J, with 19 bases between. Germline V gene data show CDR1 as LNHNV and CDR2 as YYDKDF (reference sequence). The DNA of the CDR3 is TGTGCCACCAGCGACCGGGACCAGGGGAGGGACATTCAGTACTTC. Translating gives CATSDRDQGRDIQYF. Using reference TRBV15 and TRBJ2-4 for the parts outside the CDR3, the full variable domain is DAMVIQNPRYQVTQFGKPVTLSCSQTLNHNVMYWYQQKSSQAPKLLFHYYDKDFNNEADTPDNFQSRRPNTSFCFLDIRSPGLGDTAMYLCATSDRDQGRDIQYFGAGTRLSVL.

This chain links TRBV19 with TRBJ2-5; 9 bases match TRBD2. V shed 3 bases and J 5 bases; nucleotides not matched to a gene: 7. Germline assignment: CDR1 LNHDA and CDR2 SQIVND (reference sequence). This CDR3 is built from 15 residues. This chain's CDR3 is CASSISGGGRETQYF. The CDR3 DNA sequence: TGTGCCAGTAGTATTAGCGGGGGAGGCAGGGAGACCCAGTACTTC. Combining the CDR3 with reference TRBV19 and TRBJ2-5 gives the whole variable domain DGGITQSPKYLFRKEGQNVTLSCEQNLNHDAMYWYRQDPGQGLRLIYYSQIVNDFQKGDIAEGYSVSREKKESFPLTVTSAQKNPTAFYLCASSISGGGRETQYFGPGTRLLVL.

The chain employs TRBV7-9 and TRBJ1-1; possibly TRBD1 for D (6 bases). The CDR3 contains 14 residues. Trimming removed 5 bases from V and 5 bases from J, with 15 bases in between. Germline V CDR1 and CDR2: SEHNR, FQNEAQ (reference sequence). The CDR3 here is CASSPFGTNTEAFF. The CDR3 DNA follows: TGTGCCAGCAGCCCTTTCGGGACAAATACTGAAGCTTTCTTT. The entire variable domain, with the rest obtained from reference TRBV7-9 and TRBJ1-1, is as follows: DTGVSQNPRHKITKRGQNVTFRCDPISEHNRLYWYRQTLGQGPEFLTYFQNEAQLEKSRLLSDRFSAERPKGSFSTLEIQRTEQGDSAMYLCASSPFGTNTEAFFGQGTRLTVV.

The gene calls are TRBV10-3 and TRBJ2-7; TRBD1 matches 7 bases. V shed 7 bases and J 6 bases; nucleotides not matched to a gene: 9. This CDR3 contains 13 residues. The germline V gene encodes CDR1 ENHRY and CDR2 SYGVKD. CDR3 region: CAINSQGEGEQYF. The CDR3 nucleotides are TGTGCCATCAATTCGCAGGGGGAAGGCGAGCAGTACTTC.

This clone has a single count. The rearrangement links TRBV5-1 to TRBJ1-1; TRBD1 aligns across 10 bases. V shed 1 base and J 4 bases; nucleotides not matched to a gene: 7. The CDR3 covers 16 residues. Germline CDR1 and CDR2: SGHRS and YFSETQ. This CDR3 is CASSLLAGTGVTEAFF. For the CDR3, the DNA is TGCGCCAGCAGCTTGTTGGCGGGGACAGGGGTCACTGAAGCTTTCTTT. Based on the CDR3 plus reference TRBV5-1 and TRBJ1-1, the full variable domain is KAGVTQTPRYLIKTRGQQVTLSCSPISGHRSVSWYQQTPGQGLQFLFEYFSETQRNKGNFPGRFSGRQFSNSRSEMNVSTLELGDSALYLCASSLLAGTGVTEAFFGQGTRLTVV.

The rearrangement joins TRBV6-1 to TRBJ1-2; D is undetermined. The CDR3 extends over 13 amino acids. V shed 2 bases and J shed 4 bases, with 8 bases lying between them. Germline assignment: CDR1 MNHNS and CDR2 SASEGT. Here the CDR3 DNA reads TGTGCCAGCAGTGAACTGGGAGGCTATGGCTACACCTTC. This gives the protein CASSELGGYGYTF.

The gene calls are TRBV6-1 and TRBJ1-2; possible D gene TRBD1, 5 bases. Germline V CDR1 and CDR2: MNHNS, SASEGT. The CDR3 runs 13 residues. The V end was cut by 7 bases, the J end by 2 bases, with 11 bases between. The CDR3 is CASKRAGNYGYTF. The CDR3 coding sequence is TGTGCCAGCAAAAGGGCAGGGAACTATGGCTACACCTTC.

The chain joins TRBV6-5 to TRBJ1-4; TRBD1 matches 7 bases. CDR3 length equals 15 residues. V lost 6 bases to trimming and J lost 4 bases; unmatched junction nucleotides: 8. The germline V gene has CDR1 MNHEY and CDR2 SVGAGI. The CDR3 DNA sequence: TGTGCCAGCAGGCTACCGGGACAGATTAATGAAAAACTGTTTTTT. This translates into CASRLPGQINEKLFF.

The genes are TRBV29-1 and TRBJ1-1, with TRBD1 as a possible D gene (6 bases). Between the trimmed V and J ends, which lost 1 base and 1 base, there was a span of 7 bases. In germline, CDR1 is SQVTM, CDR2 ANQGSEA. The CDR3 sequence is 13 residues long. The CDR3 region has the DNA TGCAGCGTTGAAGTGACAGGGAACACTGAAGCTTTCTTT. It is translated as CSVEVTGNTEAFF.

This chain links TRBV13 with TRBJ2-7; D remains ambiguous. CDR3 length equals 12 residues. The ends were cut back, 1 base at V and 1 base at J, with 2 bases in the middle. From germline, CDR1 is PRHDT and CDR2 FYEKMQ (reference sequence). The CDR3 region has the DNA TGTGCCAGCAGCTTAGCGTCCTACGAGCAGTACTTC. Protein: CASSLASYEQYF.

V is TRBV29-1 and J is TRBJ2-5, with D unclear. The germline CDR1 and CDR2 sequences are SQVTM and ANQGSEA. The CDR3 is 13 amino acids. V lost 4 bases, J lost 1 base, and 10 bases lay in between. The CDR3 is CSVVAGSQETQYF. The CDR3 DNA follows: TGCAGCGTTGTGGCAGGAAGCCAAGAGACCCAGTACTTC.

This clone was seen more than once but under ten times. V is TRBV5-6 and J is TRBJ2-5; the match to TRBD1 covers 8 bases. This CDR3 is built from 14 residues. The ends lost 3 bases at V and 1 base at J; junction bases unmatched: 2. CDR1 and CDR2 from the germline V gene are SGHDT and YYEEEE. For the CDR3, the DNA is TGTGCCAGCAGCTGGACAGGGATCCAAGAGACCCAGTACTTC. Its translation: CASSWTGIQETQYF.

The chain couples TRBV18 to TRBJ1-3; 9 positions agree with TRBD1. The CDR3 contains 16 residues. Germline trimming cut 4 bases from V and 3 bases from J; bases unmatched to any gene: 7. Germline V lookup: CDR1 KGHSH, CDR2 LQKENI. The CDR3 coding sequence is TGTGCCAGCTCACAACAAGGACAGGGGAATGGAAACACCATATATTTT. It specifies CASSQQGQGNGNTIYF.

Only one count was recorded for this clone. J is TRBJ2-1 and V is TRBV18; TRBD1 is a possible D gene (8 bases). The CDR3 is 16 amino acids. Germline CDR1 KGHSH, CDR2 LQKENI. Trimming took 0 bases from V and 5 from J, leaving 14 bases between them. CDR3 protein: CASSPPTGGTNNEQFF. The DNA of the CDR3 is TGTGCCAGCTCACCACCCACAGGGGGGACTAACAATGAGCAGTTCTTC.

The chain links TRBV2 to TRBJ2-7; D is unresolved. V gave up 8 bases and J gave up 8 bases, with 22 bases separating them. The CDR3 runs 14 residues. Germline CDR1 reads SNHLY; CDR2 reads FYNNEI. DNA of the CDR3: TGTGCCAGCGCCGACGACTCGCCCCTACGTCAGCAGTACTTC. Translation: CASADDSPLRQQYF.